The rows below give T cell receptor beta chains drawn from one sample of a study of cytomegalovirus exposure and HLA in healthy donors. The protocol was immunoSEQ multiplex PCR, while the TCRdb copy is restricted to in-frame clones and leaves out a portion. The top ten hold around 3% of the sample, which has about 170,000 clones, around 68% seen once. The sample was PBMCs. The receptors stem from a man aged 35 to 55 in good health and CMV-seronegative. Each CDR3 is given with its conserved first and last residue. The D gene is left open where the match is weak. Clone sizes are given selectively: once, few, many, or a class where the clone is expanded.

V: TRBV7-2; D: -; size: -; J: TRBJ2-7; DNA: TGTGCCAGCAGCTTGAGGTCGGTGCCCCAATCCTACGAGCAGTACTTC; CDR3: CASSLRSVPQSYEQYF
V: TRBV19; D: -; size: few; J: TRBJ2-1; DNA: TGTGCCAGTAGTATTGGGAGTTGGGTTCTGTCCTACAATGAGCAGTTCTTC; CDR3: CASSIGSWVLSYNEQFF
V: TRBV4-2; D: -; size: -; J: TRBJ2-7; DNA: TGTGCCAGCAGCCAAGAAGATAGCAAAAACGGCGAGCAGTACTTC; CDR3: CASSQEDSKNGEQYF
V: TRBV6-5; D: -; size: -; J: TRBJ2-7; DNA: TGTGCCACCAGACTAGGTCTCTCCTACGAGCAGTACTTC; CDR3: CATRLGLSYEQYF
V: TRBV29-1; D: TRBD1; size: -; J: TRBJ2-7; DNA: TGCAGCGTCCTGACAGGGACGAACGAGCAGTACTTC; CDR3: CSVLTGTNEQYF
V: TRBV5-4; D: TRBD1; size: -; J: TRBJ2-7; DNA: TGTGCCAGCAGCCAGGGACAGGGGAACATGAACGAGCAGTACTTC; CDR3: CASSQGQGNMNEQYF
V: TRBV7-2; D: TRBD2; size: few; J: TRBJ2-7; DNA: TGTGCCAGCAGCGGGGGACTAGCGGGGCCCTACGAGCAGTACTTC; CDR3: CASSGGLAGPYEQYF
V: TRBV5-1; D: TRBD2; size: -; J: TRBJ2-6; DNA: TGCGCCAGCAGCCCGCAGAGGACTAGTGGGGCCAACGTCCTGACTTTC; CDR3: CASSPQRTSGANVLTF
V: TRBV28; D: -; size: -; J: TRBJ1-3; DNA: TGTGCCAGCAGTTTAGCCCGAGCCTCTGGAAACACCATATATTTT; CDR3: CASSLARASGNTIYF
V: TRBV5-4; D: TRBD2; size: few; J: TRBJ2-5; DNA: TGTGCCAGCAGCTCCTATAGACTAGCGGGGGGTAAGACCCAGTACTTC; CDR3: CASSSYRLAGGKTQYF
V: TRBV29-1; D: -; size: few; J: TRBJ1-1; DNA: TGCAGCGTTGAGAGAGACAGTCCGGCTTTCTTT; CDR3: CSVERDSPAFF